The clone carrying this T cell receptor (beta chain) was counted only a few times. What it binds is not known. V dropped 4 bases and J dropped 2; count of bases not matched to a gene: 13. The CDR3 is 18 residues long. CDR1 and CDR2 from the germline V gene are SEHNR and FQNEAQ (reference sequence). Primed by a sample-barcoded 5' primer and a J-beta primer mix, a second PCR proceeded for 7 to 11 cycles. Sequencing yielded, for each sample, at least 2.5 million paired-end reads carrying CDR3. TCRdb recomputed calls from the 5' RACE reads with MiXCR, one row per CDR3 protein. The sample has roughly 1,000,000 distinct CDR3 sequences, roughly a quarter seen once. These data belong to a study of blood T cells in healthy people across ages. Broader study findings: Estimated diversity, derived from one million T cells, was regarded as an underestimate.

The same sample was also studied in work on T cells of mothers and their children. That study reports: The donors comprised about 6 children and their three healthy Caucasian mothers.

This sequence originates from a girl aged 2 to 10 in good health. Sequenced sample: blood. The chain recombines TRBV7-9 with TRBJ2-5; 10 bases agree with TRBD2. As DNA, the CDR3 is TGTGCCAGCAGCTCTCCCCCAAGAAGGACTAGCGGACAAGAGACCCAGTACTTC. It translates to CASSSPPRRTSGQETQYF. The entire variable domain, with the rest obtained from reference TRBV7-9 and TRBJ2-5, is as follows: DTGVSQNPRHKITKRGQNVTFRCDPISEHNRLYWYRQTLGQGPEFLTYFQNEAQLEKSRLLSDRFSAERPKGSFSTLEIQRTEQGDSAMYLCASSSPPRRTSGQETQYFGPGTRLLVL.